The table lists the clone carrying this TCR beta chain with many counts. TCRdb independently ran MiXCR on the 5' RACE reads; one entry per CDR3 protein. The sample holds approximately 48,000 distinct CDR3 sequences, around a tenth seen once. The sample comes from a study of neurological immune-mediated disorders. Germline loops: CDR1 SGHDN, CDR2 FVKESK. The V gene lost 5 bases and the J gene lost 2 bases, with 4 bases spanning the gap. The CDR3 runs to 11 residues. Source material: PBMCs. The chain joins TRBV14 to TRBJ2-7, with D unresolved. The clonotype was recovered from a man aged 65 to 85 with HTLV-1-associated myelopathy (HAM/TSP). The CDR3 DNA is TGTGCCAGCAGCGCGGCCTACGAGCAGTACTTC. This codes for CASSAAYEQYF.